This TCR beta chain was sequenced for a study of blood T cell repertoires in COVID-19. Study overall: Some COVID-19 samples were acute and others convalescent; all came from the United States, Italy and Spain.

This CDR3 is built from 15 residues. V dropped 5 bases and J dropped 7 bases, with 17 bases sitting between them. Germline CDR1 SGHTA, CDR2 FQGNSA. Authors' analysis steps: From reference gene primer amplification, estimates of nucleated cell counts were derived. Method: immunoSEQ multiplex PCR; TCRdb's copy keeps in-frame clones and lacks some. From that table come the V and J calls and clone size; the DNA was used to work out D and trimming. The sample lists tens of thousands of clones; roughly 82% were seen once. Sequenced: peripheral blood. The chain is built from TRBV7-2 and TRBJ1-4; D is unresolved. The clonotype originates from an elderly man with acute or convalescent COVID-19. As DNA, the CDR3 is TGTGCCAGCAGCCAAAACCGGGGAGGCGGTGAAAAACTGTTTTTT. Protein: CASSQNRGGGEKLFF.